This T cell receptor (beta chain) was captured in a study of T cells in severe cutaneous drug reactions. For the study at large: RegiSCAR criteria gave all enrolled patients a probable or definite SJS/TEN or DRESS diagnosis. Study findings and constraints: A public TCRbeta CDR3 appeared in all seven CBZ-SJS/TEN blister samples, averaging about 15%.

The donors had carbamazepine-induced Stevens-Johnson syndrome or toxic epidermal necrolysis. In terms of frequency, this clonotype is medium-sized. Its antigen is still unknown. The germline V gene encodes CDR1 DFQATT and CDR2 SNEGSKA (reference sequence). The length of the CDR3 is 16 residues. TCR subtype-specific primers in iRepertoire multiplex PCR prepared libraries for bulk and single-cell sequencing. TCRdb processed the multiplex PCR reads again and assigns one entry to each CDR3 protein, with no DNA. The specimen's table records fewer than 11,000 distinct CDR3 sequences. The gene calls are TRBV20-1 and TRBJ1-5; lacking DNA, the TRBD1 call made by TCRdb goes unchecked. This sequence was found in a human donor with Stevens-Johnson syndrome, a severe cutaneous drug reaction. Material for sequencing was cells from a skin blister. The CDR3 spells CSARPQQGPSNQPQHF.